The 3 T cell receptor beta chains given below trace back to one sample, sequenced in a study of beta chain features in type 1 diabetes. Sequencing targeted expressed TCRB transcripts, as all isolated RNA had been reverse transcribed. The table came from immunoSEQ multiplex PCR; TCRdb's copy has only in-frame clones and leaves some out. The data contain 350,000 to 450,000 clones, about 14% of them singletons. The sequenced material came from naive CD4+ T cells from blood. The source is a young man in good health.

The gene calls are TRBV29-1 and TRBJ2-5; no clear D gene. The CDR3 is 11 residues long. Germline V CDR1 and CDR2: SQVTM, ANQGSEA. With 5 bases removed from V and 4 bases from J, the gap between germline ends came to 8 bases. The CDR3 DNA reads TGCAGCGTTACGGTTTTAGAGACCCAGTACTTC. It is translated as CSVTVLETQYF.

This clone has more than one count but fewer than ten. The J gene is TRBJ2-4, the V gene TRBV27; D uncertain. The ends were cut back, 3 bases at V and 10 bases at J, with 4 bases in the middle. This CDR3 contains 10 residues. Germline V gene sequence: CDR1 MNHEY, CDR2 SMNVEV (reference sequence). The DNA of the CDR3 is TGTGCCAGCAGTTTCGTGATTCAGTACTTC. Its protein product is CASSFVIQYF.

This clone came up a few times. V and J are TRBV10-3 and TRBJ2-2; 15 nucleotides agree with TRBD2. This CDR3 spans 16 amino acids. J gave up 5 bases and V 6 bases, and 4 bases lay outside the gene matches. Per germline, CDR1 ENHRY and CDR2 SYGVKD. CDR3 nucleotide sequence: TGTGCCATCAGCCCTGGGACTAGCGGGAGGACCGGGGAGCTGTTTTTT. Translated: CAISPGTSGRTGELFF.